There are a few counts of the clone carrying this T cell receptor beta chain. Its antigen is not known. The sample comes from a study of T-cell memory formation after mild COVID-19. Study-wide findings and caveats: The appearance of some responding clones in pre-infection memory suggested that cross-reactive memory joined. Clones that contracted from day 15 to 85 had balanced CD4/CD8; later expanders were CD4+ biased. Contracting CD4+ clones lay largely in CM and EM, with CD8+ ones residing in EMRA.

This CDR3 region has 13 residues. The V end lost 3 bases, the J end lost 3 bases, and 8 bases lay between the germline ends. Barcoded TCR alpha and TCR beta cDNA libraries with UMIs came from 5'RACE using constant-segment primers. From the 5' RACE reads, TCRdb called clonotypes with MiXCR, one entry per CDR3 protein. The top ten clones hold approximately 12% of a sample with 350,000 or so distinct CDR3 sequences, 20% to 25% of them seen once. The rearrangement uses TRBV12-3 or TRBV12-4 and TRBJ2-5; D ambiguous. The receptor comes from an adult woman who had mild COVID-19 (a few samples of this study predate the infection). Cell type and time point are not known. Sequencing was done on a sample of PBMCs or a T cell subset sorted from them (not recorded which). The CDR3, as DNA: TGTGCCAGCAGTTTTGCCCCCGAAGAGACCCAGTACTTC. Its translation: CASSFAPEETQYF.